Shown below are 27 T cell receptor beta chains from a single sample sequenced in a study of blood T cell repertoires in COVID-19. Sequenced by immunoSEQ multiplex PCR; TCRdb stores in-frame clones only, minus some. Among approximately 170,000 clones listed, over 75% were seen once. Material: peripheral blood. These TCRs come from a man between 65 and 79 years old who had recovered from COVID-19.

The gene calls are TRBV3-1 (or the pseudogene TRBV3-2) and TRBJ2-2, with 10 bases matching TRBD1. Germline assignment: CDR1 LGHDT and CDR2 YNNKEL (reference sequence). The CDR3 has 15 amino acids. J was trimmed by 7 bases and V by 1 base; bases with no gene match: 3. CDR3 nucleotides: TGTGCCAGCAGCCAAGGACAGGGGGCTGGCGGGGAGCTGTTTTTT. Translation gives CASSQGQGAGGELFF.

The chain carries TRBV9 and TRBJ2-1; D not certain. Trimming took 2 bases from V and 6 from J, leaving 12 bases between them. The CDR3 extends over 14 amino acids. Germline lookup yields CDR1 SGDLS and CDR2 YYNGEE. CDR3 sequence (DNA): TGTGCCAGCAGCGTTGTAAGTACGAGCAATGAGCAGTTCTTC. Translated, it gives CASSVVSTSNEQFF.

The sample holds one count of this clone. Its ends do not fully match the called genes, so a read error is possible. The J gene is TRBJ2-1, the V gene TRBV5-6; possibly TRBD2 for D (6 bases). Germline CDR1 reads SGHDT; CDR2 reads YYEEEE. This CDR3 is built from 13 residues. The CDR3 DNA sequence: TGTGCCAGCAGCTTAGGGTCGGTTGGAGGGCGTATCTTC. Translating it yields CASSLGSVGGRIF.

The rearrangement uses TRBV10-3 and TRBJ2-7, with 7 bases aligning to TRBD2. J was trimmed by 5 bases and V by 6 bases; bases with no gene match: 7. This CDR3 has 13 amino acids. Germline loops: CDR1 ENHRY, CDR2 SYGVKD. The CDR3 nucleotides read TGTGCCATCAGGCAGCGGGAAGGAGACGAGCAGTACTTC. It encodes CAIRQREGDEQYF.

This clone has only one observation. The J gene is TRBJ2-2, the V gene TRBV10-3; 7 bases fit TRBD2. The germline CDR1 and CDR2 sequences are ENHRY and SYGVKD. V gave up 10 bases and J gave up 1 base; unmatched junction bases: 3. The CDR3 spans 13 residues. Here the CDR3 reads CATQRGNTGELFF. The CDR3 DNA is TGTGCCACCCAGCGGGGGAACACCGGGGAGCTGTTTTTT.

The rearrangement uses TRBV5-1 and TRBJ2-1; D remains unclear. Trimming removed 0 bases at V and 9 bases at J, with 13 bases between. The CDR3 has 14 residues. CDR1 is SGHRS and CDR2 is YFSETQ in the germline V gene. CDR3 amino acids: CASSLALGVGEQFF. CDR3 nucleotides: TGCGCCAGCAGCTTGGCCCTAGGAGTCGGTGAGCAGTTCTTC. The whole variable domain, filled in from reference TRBV5-1 and TRBJ2-1, reads KAGVTQTPRYLIKTRGQQVTLSCSPISGHRSVSWYQQTPGQGLQFLFEYFSETQRNKGNFPGRFSGRQFSNSRSEMNVSTLELGDSALYLCASSLALGVGEQFFGPGTRLTVL.

V and J are TRBV7-2 and TRBJ1-1; no clear D. The germline V and J ends were trimmed by 3 bases and 7 bases, with 18 bases remaining between them. Germline CDR1 reads SGHTA; CDR2 reads FQGNSA. There are 15 residues in the CDR3. The CDR3 sequence is CASSLEGRLPFEAFF. The CDR3, as DNA: TGTGCCAGCAGCTTGGAAGGGAGACTGCCGTTTGAAGCTTTCTTT. The complete variable domain, with remaining parts taken from reference TRBV7-2 and TRBJ1-1, reads GAGVSQSPSNKVTEKGKDVELRCDPISGHTALYWYRQSLGQGLEFLIYFQGNSAPDKSGLPSDRFSAERTGGSVSTLTIQRTQQEDSAVYLCASSLEGRLPFEAFFGQGTRLTVV.

The V and J genes are TRBV5-6 and TRBJ2-7, with D possibly matching TRBD2 (5 bases). The V gene lost 4 bases and the J gene lost 6 bases, with 17 bases spanning the gap. This CDR3 has 14 residues. The germline V gene encodes CDR1 SGHDT and CDR2 YYEEEE. CDR3 sequence: CASSGLLRASEQYF. The CDR3 nucleotides are TGTGCCAGCAGCGGACTCCTCAGAGCCTCCGAGCAGTACTTC.

Concerning this clone: Other DNA sequences from this sample encode an identical CDR3 as well. The V gene is TRBV7-2, the J gene TRBJ1-3; 12 nucleotides align to TRBD1. J gave up 4 bases and V 3 bases, and 1 base lay outside the gene matches. The CDR3 totals 15 residues. The germline V gene has CDR1 SGHTA and CDR2 FQGNSA. The CDR3 region has the DNA TGTGCCAGCAGCTTGGGGACAGGGGGCGGAAACACCATATATTTT. This codes for CASSLGTGGGNTIYF.

V gene TRBV6-1 combines with J gene TRBJ2-5; 8 bases line up with TRBD1. Germline V gene data show CDR1 as MNHNS and CDR2 as SASEGT. The V gene end was trimmed by 3 bases and the J gene end by 1 base; junction bases not matched to a gene: 4. This CDR3 has 15 amino acids. Written as DNA, the CDR3 is TGTGCCAGCAGTGAGAGACAGGGGATCCAAGAGACCCAGTACTTC. It encodes CASSERQGIQETQYF.

This chain joins TRBV6-5 and TRBJ2-1; TRBD2 aligns across 12 bases. The CDR3 loop spans 14 amino acids. Trimming at V came to 6 bases and at J to 8 bases, leaving 5 bases not matched to a gene. Germline V gives CDR1 MNHEY, CDR2 SVGAGI. The CDR3 region has the DNA TGTGCCAGCAGCAGGCTAGCGGGAGGGTATGAGCAGTTCTTC. Protein sequence: CASSRLAGGYEQFF.

V usage is TRBV9 and J usage is TRBJ2-1, with a weak D call TRBD2 (6 bases). With 0 bases removed from V and 7 bases from J, the gap between germline ends came to 14 bases. CDR3 size: 15 residues. Per the germline V gene, CDR1 is SGDLS and CDR2 is YYNGEE. The CDR3 nucleotides read TGTGCCAGCAGCGTAGACCTAGCCGGAGGGAATGAGCAGTTCTTC. Residues: CASSVDLAGGNEQFF. Complete variable domain (other parts from reference TRBV9 and TRBJ2-1): DSGVTQTPKHLITATGQRVTLRCSPRSGDLSVYWYQQSLDQGLQFLIQYYNGEERAKGNILERFSAQQFPDLHSELNLSSLELGDSALYFCASSVDLAGGNEQFFGPGTRLTVL.

The gene calls are TRBV7-2 and TRBJ2-7; 12 bases agree with TRBD2. Germline lookup yields CDR1 SGHTA and CDR2 FQGNSA. The V segment lost 6 bases and the J segment 7 bases; nucleotides outside the gene matches: 10. The CDR3 is made up of 15 amino acids. CDR3 in amino acids: CASSRTSGTEGEQYF. The CDR3 DNA reads TGTGCCAGCAGTAGGACTAGCGGGACCGAGGGGGAGCAGTACTTC.

The V call is TRBV9, the J call TRBJ2-1; 7 bases line up with TRBD2. Trimming at V came to 4 bases and at J to 7 bases, leaving 8 bases not matched to a gene. Germline CDR1 and CDR2: SGDLS and YYNGEE. The CDR3 loop spans 14 amino acids. The CDR3: CASSPPGGGNEQFF. The CDR3 DNA sequence: TGTGCCAGCAGCCCCCCTGGGGGGGGAAATGAGCAGTTCTTC.

The rearrangement joins TRBV28 to TRBJ1-1; TRBD1 aligns across 11 bases. The V and J ends lost 1 base and 5 bases, in that order; junction bases with no gene match: 3. In germline, CDR1 is MDHEN, CDR2 SYDVKM. This CDR3 is 15 amino acids long. In nucleotides, the CDR3 is TGTGCCAGCAGTTTATACAGGGACAGGGGGACTGAAGCTTTCTTT. This encodes CASSLYRDRGTEAFF.

A single count supports this clone. The chain uses TRBV5-1 and TRBJ2-7; maybe TRBD1 (5 bases). The CDR3 contains 15 residues. Between the trimmed V and J ends, which lost 1 base and 0 bases, there was a span of 11 bases. The germline gives CDR1 SGHRS, CDR2 YFSETQ. In nucleotides, the CDR3 is TGCGCCAGCAGCTTGCGGCCAGGGTACTCCTACGAGCAGTACTTC. Protein product: CASSLRPGYSYEQYF. The full variable domain, its missing parts supplied by reference TRBV5-1 and TRBJ2-7, is KAGVTQTPRYLIKTRGQQVTLSCSPISGHRSVSWYQQTPGQGLQFLFEYFSETQRNKGNFPGRFSGRQFSNSRSEMNVSTLELGDSALYLCASSLRPGYSYEQYFGPGTRLTVT.

V gene TRBV18 combines with J gene TRBJ2-7; 9 bases match TRBD2. CDR1 KGHSH and CDR2 LQKENI come from the germline V gene. Trimming at V came to 0 bases and at J to 3 bases, leaving 3 bases not matched to a gene. The CDR3 contains 15 residues. CDR3 in amino acids: CASSPPGAGGYEQYF. In DNA, the CDR3 is TGTGCCAGCTCACCACCCGGAGCGGGGGGCTACGAGCAGTACTTC. The whole variable domain, remainder taken from reference TRBV18 and TRBJ2-7, is NAGVMQNPRHLVRRRGQEARLRCSPMKGHSHVYWYRQLPEEGLKFMVYLQKENIIDESGMPKERFSAEFPKEGPSILRIQQVVRGDSAAYFCASSPPGAGGYEQYFGPGTRLTVT.

V is TRBV7-8 and J is TRBJ2-1, with 8 bases matching TRBD2. The germline V gene has CDR1 SGHVS and CDR2 FQNEAQ. This CDR3 spans 11 amino acids. V was clipped by 5 bases and J by 10 bases; unmatched bases: 1. The CDR3, as DNA: TGTGCCAGCAGCCCTAGCGGGGAGCAGTTCTTC. Its protein is CASSPSGEQFF.

The chain combines TRBV5-1 with TRBJ1-2; D remains unclear. V gave up 2 bases and J gave up 6 bases, with 8 bases separating them. This CDR3 spans 12 amino acids. Germline CDR1 reads SGHRS; CDR2 reads YFSETQ. CDR3 in amino acids: CASSFAGDGYTF. DNA for the CDR3: TGCGCCAGCAGCTTCGCCGGGGATGGCTACACCTTC. Filled out from reference TRBV5-1 and TRBJ1-2, the complete variable domain reads KAGVTQTPRYLIKTRGQQVTLSCSPISGHRSVSWYQQTPGQGLQFLFEYFSETQRNKGNFPGRFSGRQFSNSRSEMNVSTLELGDSALYLCASSFAGDGYTFGSGTRLTVV.

This chain connects TRBV4-1 to TRBJ2-1; a weak D match, TRBD2 (5 bases). V was cut by 0 bases and J by 4 bases, with 16 bases left in between. Germline CDR1 is MGHRA and CDR2 is YSYEKL. The CDR3 consists of 17 residues. The CDR3 sequence: CASSQDRASTEYNEQFF. The CDR3 DNA reads as TGCGCCAGCAGCCAAGATCGGGCTAGCACAGAGTACAATGAGCAGTTCTTC.

This chain links TRBV5-4 with TRBJ2-1; 11 positions agree with TRBD2. The CDR3 consists of 14 residues. J was trimmed by 8 bases and V by 0 bases; bases with no gene match: 1. Germline CDR1 is SGHNT and CDR2 is YYREEE (reference sequence). CDR3 nucleotide sequence: TGTGCCAGCAGCTTGGAACTAGCGGGAGATGAGCAGTTCTTC. It specifies CASSLELAGDEQFF.

This clone was recorded only once. The chain carries TRBV3-1 (or the pseudogene TRBV3-2) and TRBJ2-1, with a weak D call TRBD2 (6 bases). Trimming left V 4 bases short and J 8 bases short, with 18 bases between. Germline V gene lookup returns CDR1 LGHDT and CDR2 YNNKEL (reference sequence). The CDR3 loop spans 15 amino acids. The CDR3 region has the DNA TGTGCCAGCAGCCTGCCCACCACTAGCCCCCATGAGCAGTTCTTC. This translates into CASSLPTTSPHEQFF.

The gene calls are TRBV5-1 and TRBJ1-3; possible D gene TRBD1, 5 bases. Germline V lookup: CDR1 SGHRS, CDR2 YFSETQ. V was trimmed by 4 bases and J by 3 bases, leaving 14 bases between them. The CDR3 sequence is 15 residues long. The CDR3 here is CASSLTGVLGNTIYF. The CDR3 nucleotides read TGCGCCAGCAGCCTTACAGGTGTACTTGGAAACACCATATATTTT.

This clone was counted at least ten times. This sequence joins TRBV19 and TRBJ1-1; D might be TRBD1 (5 bases). The CDR3 contains 13 residues. V shed 7 bases and J shed 2 bases, with 11 bases lying between them. CDR1 is LNHDA, CDR2 SQIVND, per germline (reference sequence). The CDR3 sequence: CASTLDRNTEAFF. CDR3 sequence (DNA): TGTGCCAGTACACTCGACAGAAACACTGAAGCTTTCTTT.

The chain links TRBV5-4 to TRBJ2-7; TRBD1 might be the D (6 bases). The V gene lost 2 bases and the J gene lost 5 bases, with 14 bases spanning the gap. The length of the CDR3 is 14 residues. Germline V gene data show CDR1 as SGHNT and CDR2 as YYREEE (reference sequence). CDR3 nucleotide sequence: TGTGCCAGCAGCTTTAACAGGGAATCAAACGAGCAGTACTTC. Encoded protein: CASSFNRESNEQYF.

The rearrangement joins TRBV5-1 to TRBJ1-3, with D perhaps matching TRBD1 (5 bases). CDR1 and CDR2 from the germline V gene are SGHRS and YFSETQ. The V end was cut by 4 bases, the J end by 0 bases, with 8 bases between. The CDR3 covers 14 residues. CDR3 region: CASSPTVSGNTIYF. The CDR3 region has the DNA TGCGCCAGCAGCCCGACAGTCTCTGGAAACACCATATATTTT.

The chain recombines TRBV29-1 with TRBJ2-7; TRBD2 might be the D (5 bases). Trimming shortened V by 4 bases and J by 2 bases, and 9 bases separated the two germline ends. CDR1 is SQVTM and CDR2 is ANQGSEA in the germline V gene. The CDR3 covers 12 residues. DNA for the CDR3: TGCAGCGTTGCCAGCGGCGCCTACGAGCAGTACTTC. Its protein is CSVASGAYEQYF.